Given below is one T cell receptor (beta chain) in context. This sample was included in a study of cytomegalovirus exposure and HLA in healthy donors. The study ran its PCR with 60 Vbeta and 13 Jbeta primers. Using immunoSEQ multiplex PCR, the repertoire was profiled, and TCRdb retains in-frame clones only, with some absent. The sample includes some 96,000 clones, more than 70% of them seen just once. Losses at the gene ends were 2 bases for V and 9 bases for J; bases not matched to a gene: 4. This CDR3 comprises 14 residues. The germline gives CDR1 SGHTA, CDR2 FQGNSA. The V and J genes are TRBV7-2 and TRBJ2-1, with 10 bases identical to TRBD2. The material sequenced was PBMCs. The sequence was collected from a woman between 55 and 75 years old in good health and CMV-seropositive. The CDR3 sequence: CASSLLAGAPEQFF. In DNA, the CDR3 is TGTGCCAGCAGCTTACTAGCGGGAGCACCTGAGCAGTTCTTC.